The rows below give T cell receptor beta chains drawn from one sample of a study of blood T cell repertoires in COVID-19. Only in-frame clones appear in the TCRdb table, and some are missing; sequencing was by immunoSEQ multiplex PCR. The repertoire holds approximately 200,000 clones, with approximately 90% as singletons. Sequencing input: peripheral blood. These receptors came from a woman aged 25 to 39 with acute or convalescent COVID-19. Each CDR3 is given with its conserved first and last residue. A D gene is named only where the DNA matches it firmly.

V gene	J gene	D gene	CDR3 protein
TRBV12-5	TRBJ2-7	TRBD1	CASGLDRGSPYEQYF
TRBV27	TRBJ1-3	NA	CASSRGGLNTIYF
TRBV4-2	TRBJ2-7	NA	CASSRNGDGGAFSYEQYF
TRBV5-1	TRBJ1-2	NA	CASSLGAGDGYTF
TRBV4-2	TRBJ2-7	NA	CASSHGKGDGDGEQYF
TRBV3-1/TRBV3-2	TRBJ2-5	TRBD2	CASSQDRRLAGVETQYF
TRBV5-1	TRBJ2-7	NA	CASSLWAGTSYEQYF
TRBV5-8	TRBJ1-2	TRBD1	CASSDTGAGYTF
TRBV28	TRBJ2-1	TRBD1	CASSPQGTSYNEQFF
TRBV14	TRBJ1-4	NA	CASTVVCF
TRBV10-3	TRBJ2-3	NA	CAIAGSADTQYF
TRBV12-3/TRBV12-4	TRBJ1-6	NA	CASSPAYNSPLHF
TRBV6-5	TRBJ1-4	NA	CASSYSTGDGEKLFF
TRBV30	TRBJ1-2	NA	CAWSPDMNYGYTF
TRBV10-1	TRBJ1-1	TRBD1	CASSPDRVGTEAFF
TRBV30	TRBJ2-7	TRBD1	CAWSVAGGYEQYF
TRBV18	TRBJ1-6	TRBD1	CASSEDRSNSPLHF